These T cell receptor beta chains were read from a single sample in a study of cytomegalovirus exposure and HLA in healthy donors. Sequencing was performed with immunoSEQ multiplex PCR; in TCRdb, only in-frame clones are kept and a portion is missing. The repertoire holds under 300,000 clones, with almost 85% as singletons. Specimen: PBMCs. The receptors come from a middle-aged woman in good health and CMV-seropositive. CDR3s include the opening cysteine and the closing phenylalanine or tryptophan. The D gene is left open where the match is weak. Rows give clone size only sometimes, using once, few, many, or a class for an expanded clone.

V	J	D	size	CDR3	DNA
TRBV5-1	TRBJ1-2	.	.	CASSLEAGETHGYTF	TGCGCCAGCAGCTTGGAGGCAGGGGAGACGCATGGCTACACCTTC
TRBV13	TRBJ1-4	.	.	CASSIARGATNEKLFF	TGTGCCAGCAGCATCGCCCGCGGTGCAACTAATGAAAAACTGTTTTTT
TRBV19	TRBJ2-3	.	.	CASSPQGYRSTDTQYF	TGTGCCAGTAGTCCCCAAGGGTACAGGAGCACAGATACGCAGTATTTT
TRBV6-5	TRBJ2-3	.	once	CASSYGPAGSDTQYF	TGTGCCAGCAGTTACGGGCCCGCGGGGTCAGATACGCAGTATTTT
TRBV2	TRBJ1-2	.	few	CASSEQAGWGYTF	TGTGCCAGCAGTGAACAGGCAGGCTGGGGCTACACCTTC
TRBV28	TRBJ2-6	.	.	CASGTGANGLTF	TGTGCCAGCGGCACTGGGGCCAACGGCCTGACTTTC
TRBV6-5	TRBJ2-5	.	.	CASSYGGSPGETQYF	TGTGCCAGCAGTTACGGGGGCAGCCCTGGGGAGACCCAGTACTTC
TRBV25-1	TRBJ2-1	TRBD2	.	CASSETSRSYNEQFF	TGTGCCAGCAGTGAGACTAGCCGCTCCTATAATGAGCAGTTCTTC
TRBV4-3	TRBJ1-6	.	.	CASSQDVGGDSPLHF	TGCGCCAGCAGCCAAGATGTGGGAGGGGACTCACCCCTCCACTTT
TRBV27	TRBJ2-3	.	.	CASSLGGARTDTQYF	TGTGCCAGCAGTTTAGGAGGGGCTCGCACAGATACGCAGTATTTT
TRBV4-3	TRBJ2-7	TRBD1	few	CASSQGPMGQGSYEQYF	TGCGCCAGCAGCCAAGGCCCGATGGGACAGGGGTCCTACGAGCAGTACTTC
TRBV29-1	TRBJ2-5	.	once	CSVVVDRPGETQYF	TGCAGCGTTGTGGTTGACAGGCCAGGGGAGACCCAGTACTTC
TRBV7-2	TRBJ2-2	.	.	CASSLARRNTGELFF	TGTGCCAGCAGCTTAGCCCGCAGGAACACCGGGGAGCTGTTTTTT
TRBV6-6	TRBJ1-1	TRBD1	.	CASSAQGQGGTEAFF	TGTGCCAGCAGTGCTCAGGGACAGGGGGGCACTGAAGCTTTCTTT
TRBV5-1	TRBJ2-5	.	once	CASSFGGETQYF	TGCGCCAGCAGCTTTGGGGGGGAGACCCAGTACTTC
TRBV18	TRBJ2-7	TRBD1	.	CASSRPGGQEAYEQYF	TGTGCCAGCTCAAGACCAGGGGGACAGGAAGCCTACGAGCAGTACTTC
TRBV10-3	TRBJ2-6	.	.	CAISESKSSGANVLTF	TGTGCCATCAGTGAGTCAAAGAGCTCTGGGGCCAACGTCCTGACTTTC
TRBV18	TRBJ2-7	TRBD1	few	CASSYGQGGLYEQYF	TGTGCCAGCTCATATGGACAGGGGGGACTCTACGAGCAGTACTTC
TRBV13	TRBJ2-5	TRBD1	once	CASSLRGQGETQYF	TGTGCCAGCAGCTTAAGGGGACAGGGCGAGACCCAGTACTTC
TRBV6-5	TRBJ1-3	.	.	CASSRSGTGGNTIYF	TGTGCCAGCAGCCGATCGGGGACTGGTGGAAACACCATATATTTT
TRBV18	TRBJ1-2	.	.	CASSPPARANYGYTF	TGTGCCAGCTCACCGCCGGCCCGGGCTAACTATGGCTACACCTTC
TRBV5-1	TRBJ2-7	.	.	CASSSGSPLSEQYF	TGCGCCAGCAGCTCCGGGTCACCTCTCAGTGAGCAGTACTTC
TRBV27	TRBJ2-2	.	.	CASSGREGNTGELFF	TGTGCCAGCAGCGGTAGAGAGGGGAACACCGGGGAGCTGTTTTTT
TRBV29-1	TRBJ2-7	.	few	CSVALGGPYYEQYF	TGCAGCGTTGCCTTGGGGGGACCTTACTACGAGCAGTACTTC
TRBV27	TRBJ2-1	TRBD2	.	CASGSGENNEQFF	TGTGCCAGCGGTAGCGGGGAAAACAATGAGCAGTTCTTC
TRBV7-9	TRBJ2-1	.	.	CASSLAGGYNEQFF	TGTGCCAGCAGCTTAGCGGGAGGCTACAATGAGCAGTTCTTC
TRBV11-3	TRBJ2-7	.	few	CASSSGRASYEQYF	TGTGCCAGCAGCTCCGGGCGGGCCAGCTACGAGCAGTACTTC
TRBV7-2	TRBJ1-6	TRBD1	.	CASSLQTTGGGSSPLHF	TGTGCCAGCAGCTTACAAACGACAGGGGGAGGGAGTTCACCCCTCCACTTT
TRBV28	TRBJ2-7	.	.	CASSRQGYEQYF	TGTGCCAGCAGCCGTCAGGGGTACGAGCAGTACTTC
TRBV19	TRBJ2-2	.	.	CASSIDYRTGELFF	TGTGCCAGTAGTATCGACTACCGGACCGGGGAGCTGTTTTTT
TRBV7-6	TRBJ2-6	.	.	CASSLWGPGANVLTF	TGTGCCAGCAGCCTCTGGGGCCCTGGGGCCAACGTCCTGACTTTC
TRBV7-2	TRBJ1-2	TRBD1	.	CASSPPRGRYGYTF	TGTGCCAGCAGCCCCCCCAGGGGGCGGTATGGCTACACCTTC
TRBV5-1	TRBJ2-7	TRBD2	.	CASSLGLAGSYEQYF	TGCGCCAGCAGCTTGGGACTAGCGGGGAGCTACGAGCAGTACTTC
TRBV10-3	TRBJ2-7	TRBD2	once	CAISGLAGVGEQYF	TGTGCCATCAGTGGCCTAGCGGGAGTGGGTGAGCAGTACTTC
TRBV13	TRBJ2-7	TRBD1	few	CASSSRGGQYEQYF	TGTGCCAGCAGCTCTAGAGGGGGCCAATACGAGCAGTACTTC
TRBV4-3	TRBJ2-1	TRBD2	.	CASSQDIVLAGDQGNEQFF	TGCGCCAGCAGCCAAGATATTGTGCTAGCGGGAGATCAGGGAAATGAGCAGTTCTTC
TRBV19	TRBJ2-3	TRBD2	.	CASSLAGGRSSTDTQYF	TGTGCCAGTAGCCTAGCGGGAGGTCGTTCTAGCACAGATACGCAGTATTTT
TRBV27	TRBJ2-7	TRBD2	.	CASSSPGTSNYEQYF	TGTGCCAGCAGTTCTCCCGGGACTAGCAACTACGAGCAGTACTTC
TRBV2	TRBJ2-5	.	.	CASSDSRGPLETQYF	TGTGCCAGCAGTGACTCGCGGGGTCCGTTAGAGACCCAGTACTTC
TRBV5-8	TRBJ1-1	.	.	CASSRIAGSNTEAFF	TGTGCCAGCAGCCGAATAGCGGGGTCGAACACTGAAGCTTTCTTT
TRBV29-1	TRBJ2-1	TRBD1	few	CSGDRGPSSYNEQFF	TGCAGCGGAGACAGGGGGCCCAGCTCCTACAATGAGCAGTTCTTC
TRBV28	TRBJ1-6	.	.	CASRQERAYNSPLHF	TGTGCCAGCAGGCAGGAGAGGGCCTATAATTCACCCCTCCACTTT
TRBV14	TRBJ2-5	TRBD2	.	CASSQEVAGVRGETQYF	TGTGCCAGCAGCCAAGAGGTAGCGGGAGTACGTGGAGAGACCCAGTACTTC
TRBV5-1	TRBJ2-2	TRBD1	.	CASSTEGQGAPGNTGELFF	TGCGCCAGCAGTACCGAGGGACAGGGTGCTCCAGGGAACACCGGGGAGCTGTTTTTT
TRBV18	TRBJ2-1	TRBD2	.	CASSRTAGVGNEQFF	TGTGCCAGCTCCCGGACAGCGGGAGTCGGCAATGAGCAGTTCTTC